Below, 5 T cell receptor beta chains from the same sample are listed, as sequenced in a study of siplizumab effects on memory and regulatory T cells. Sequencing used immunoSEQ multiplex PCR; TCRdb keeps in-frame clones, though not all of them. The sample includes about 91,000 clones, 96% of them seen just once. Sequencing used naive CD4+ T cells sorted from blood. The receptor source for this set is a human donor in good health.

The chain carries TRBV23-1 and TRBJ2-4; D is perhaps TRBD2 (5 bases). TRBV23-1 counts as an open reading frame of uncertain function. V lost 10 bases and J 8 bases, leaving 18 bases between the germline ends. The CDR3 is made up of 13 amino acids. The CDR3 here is CAIIDRYGDIQYF. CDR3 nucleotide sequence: TGCGCCATCATAGACCGATACGGGGACATTCAGTACTTC.

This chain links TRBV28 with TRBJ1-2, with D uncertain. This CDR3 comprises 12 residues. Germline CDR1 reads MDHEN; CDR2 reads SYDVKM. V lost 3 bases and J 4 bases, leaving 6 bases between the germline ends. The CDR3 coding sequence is TGTGCCAGCAGTTTTAGGGTCTATGGCTACACCTTC. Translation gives CASSFRVYGYTF.

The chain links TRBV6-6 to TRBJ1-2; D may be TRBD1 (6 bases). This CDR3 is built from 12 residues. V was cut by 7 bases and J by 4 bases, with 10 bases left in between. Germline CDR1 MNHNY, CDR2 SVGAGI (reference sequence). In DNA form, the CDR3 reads TGTGCCAGCAAGGACAGCACCTATGGCTACACCTTC. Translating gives CASKDSTYGYTF.

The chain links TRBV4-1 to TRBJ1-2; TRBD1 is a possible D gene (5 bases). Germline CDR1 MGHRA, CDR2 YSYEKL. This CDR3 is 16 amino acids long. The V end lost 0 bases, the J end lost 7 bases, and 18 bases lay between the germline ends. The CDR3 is CASSQDYPVSRGGYTF. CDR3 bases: TGCGCCAGCAGCCAAGATTACCCAGTGTCGAGGGGTGGCTACACCTTC.

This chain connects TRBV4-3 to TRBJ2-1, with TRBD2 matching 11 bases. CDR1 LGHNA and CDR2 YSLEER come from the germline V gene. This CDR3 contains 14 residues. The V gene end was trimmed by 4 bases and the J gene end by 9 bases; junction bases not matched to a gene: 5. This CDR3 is CASSPLAGGGEQFF. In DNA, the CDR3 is TGCGCCAGCAGCCCGCTAGCGGGGGGCGGTGAGCAGTTCTTC.